This T cell receptor beta chain emerged from a study of cytomegalovirus exposure and HLA in healthy donors. Study-wide results and caveats: Analyzed later, most CMV-associated TCR beta chains appeared HLA-restricted.

PCR primers comprised 60 Vbeta and 13 Jbeta primers. The assay was immunoSEQ multiplex PCR, and TCRdb's table has in-frame clones only and misses some. The sample records about 93,000 clones, 77% being singletons. Points on this clone: The antigen remains unidentified.

V gave up 4 bases and J gave up 0 bases, with 12 bases separating them. The germline CDR1 and CDR2 sequences are MNHEY and SVGAGI. There are 15 residues in the CDR3. Sequencing was performed on PBMCs. The TCR was taken from a boy younger than 18 in good health and CMV-seronegative. V gene TRBV6-5 combines with J gene TRBJ1-2; D is undetermined. CDR3 in amino acids: CASSFYQTSNYGYTF. The CDR3, as DNA: TGTGCCAGCAGTTTTTACCAGACATCTAACTATGGCTACACCTTC.